What follows describes a single T cell receptor beta chain. As yet, its antigen is unknown. The data are from a study of resident and recirculating memory T cells in vitiligo. Turning to the study itself: Samples were epidermis from two lesional and two nonlesional sites, plus PBMCs. The samples were homogenized without cell sorting before genomic DNA extraction.

Study results and caveats: No unique dominant TCR clone was found in vitiligo lesions.

The CDR3 contains 13 residues. Trimming left V 5 bases short and J 9 bases short, with 14 bases between. Per the germline V gene, CDR1 is SEHNR and CDR2 is FQNEAQ (reference sequence). Profiling relied on immunoSEQ multiplex PCR, and the TCRdb table lists in-frame clones only, not all of them. The sample holds fewer than 80,000 clones, 90% to 95% seen once. J is TRBJ2-1 and V is TRBV7-9; D is possibly TRBD1 (6 bases). The clonotype originates from a male donor with vitiligo. Sequenced sample: blood. The CDR3 here is CASSLQGGGEQFF. CDR3 bases: TGTGCCAGCAGCCTACAAGGGGGTGGTGAGCAGTTCTTC.